This TCR beta chain came from a study of long-term antiretroviral therapy in people with HIV. The immunoSEQ assay was v3.0, run at survey level. Measured with immunoSEQ multiplex PCR; TCRdb has only the in-frame clones, and not every one. The repertoire consists of tens of thousands of clones, with about 85% occurring once and the leading ten covering over 10%. This CDR3 is 15 amino acids long. J was trimmed by 1 base and V by 4 bases; bases with no gene match: 5. Germline CDR1 reads SGHNT; CDR2 reads YYREEE (reference sequence). The specimen comprised unsorted PBMCs, sampled 1.1 years after starting antiretroviral therapy. This TCR came from a young man with HIV. The chain recombines TRBV5-4 with TRBJ2-5, with 9 nucleotides matching TRBD2. The CDR3 spells CASSGGGAFQETQYF. CDR3 coding DNA: TGTGCCAGCAGCGGCGGGGGGGCCTTCCAAGAGACCCAGTACTTC.